This T cell receptor beta chain originates from a study of sequential checkpoint blockade in melanoma. General observations from the study: Rising tumor T-cell fraction and clonality meant about 30 times likelier benefit.

The trim removed 6 bases at V and 5 bases at J, leaving 11 bases unmatched. The CDR3 is 15 amino acids. The table lists this clone with a few counts. No antigen is known for it. Some clones are missing from TCRdb's copy, which holds only in-frame ones; the method was immunoSEQ multiplex PCR. In the table there are fewer than 20,000 clones, over 65% of which are singletons. Treatment meaning: randomized to nivolumab then ipilimumab (arm A) or the reverse (arm B). The gene calls are TRBV6-7 and TRBJ1-1, with 8 positions matching TRBD1. TRBV6-7 is filed as an ORF, its function uncertain. The starting material was tumor tissue (inferred from file names), obtained from a patient given nivolumab and ipilimumab in sequence. The receptor comes from a human donor with melanoma. The CDR3 DNA sequence: TGTGCCAGCAGCCCTAGGACAGGGCGGGGTACTGAAGCTTTCTTT. Its protein is CASSPRTGRGTEAFF.